This T cell receptor (beta chain) is drawn from a study of blood T cell repertoires in COVID-19. Per the germline V gene, CDR1 is LGHNA and CDR2 is YNFKEQ. This CDR3 has 15 amino acids. Trimming removed 0 bases from V and 0 bases from J, with 6 bases in between. In the original workflow: How many nucleated cells were present was estimated from reference gene primer amplification. The protocol was immunoSEQ multiplex PCR, while the TCRdb copy is restricted to in-frame clones and leaves out a portion. The V and J calls and the clone size are those of that table, but D and trimming were determined from the DNA. The data hold 100,000 to 120,000 clones, with about 85% observed a single time.

This clonotype was sampled from a human donor in a cohort sampled during active COVID-19. The chain links TRBV4-2 to TRBJ2-1; maybe TRBD2 (6 bases). Source material: peripheral blood. The CDR3: CASSQEGGSYNEQFF. The CDR3 DNA is TGTGCCAGCAGCCAAGAGGGGGGCTCCTACAATGAGCAGTTCTTC.